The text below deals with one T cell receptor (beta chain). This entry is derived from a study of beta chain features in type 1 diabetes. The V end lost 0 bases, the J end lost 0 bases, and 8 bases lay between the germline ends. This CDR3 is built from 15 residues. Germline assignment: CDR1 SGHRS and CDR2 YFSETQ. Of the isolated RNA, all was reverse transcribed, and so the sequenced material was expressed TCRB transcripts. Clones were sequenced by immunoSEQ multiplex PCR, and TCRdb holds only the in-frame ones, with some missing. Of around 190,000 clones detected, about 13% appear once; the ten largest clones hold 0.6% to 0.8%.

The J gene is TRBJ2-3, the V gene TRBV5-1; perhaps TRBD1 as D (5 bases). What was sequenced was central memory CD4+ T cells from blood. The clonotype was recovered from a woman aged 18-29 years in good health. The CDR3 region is CASSLARASTDTQYF. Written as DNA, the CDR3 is TGCGCCAGCAGCTTGGCCAGGGCTAGCACAGATACGCAGTATTTT.